This T cell receptor (beta chain) was recovered during a study of post-analysis software for immune sequencing data. Study context: Recorded subtypes: relapsing-remitting, secondary progressive, progressive-relapsing; some patients unannotated. Broader study findings: When the samples were clustered directly with F measure, those that had been prepared in the same batch showed strong co-clustering. For normalized Chao1 diversity, multiple sclerosis patients scored significantly lower than controls did. Among four or five TRBV segments more frequent in patients than controls were TRBV5-6, TRBV5-1 and TRBV20-1.

TCR beta cDNA libraries had unique molecular identifiers. Starting from roughly 1 to 10 million T cells, the study yielded 500,000 or so cDNA molecules. TCRdb fed the PCR reads into MiXCR, producing one record per CDR3 protein. In the table there are about 210,000 distinct CDR3 sequences, around 29% of which are singletons. Looked up from germline, CDR1 is DFQATT and CDR2 is SNEGSKA (reference sequence). This CDR3 has 17 amino acids. V lost 0 bases, J lost 5 bases, and 22 bases lay in between. As for this clonotype: Antigen specificity is unknown.

This chain joins TRBV20-1 and TRBJ1-2; no clear D gene. The sample comprised blood. This TCR derives from a girl under 18 with multiple sclerosis. The DNA for the CDR3 is TGCAGTGCTAGAGATAACACCCCATACGCCCCCAGTTATGGCTACACCTTC. This gives the protein CSARDNTPYAPSYGYTF.